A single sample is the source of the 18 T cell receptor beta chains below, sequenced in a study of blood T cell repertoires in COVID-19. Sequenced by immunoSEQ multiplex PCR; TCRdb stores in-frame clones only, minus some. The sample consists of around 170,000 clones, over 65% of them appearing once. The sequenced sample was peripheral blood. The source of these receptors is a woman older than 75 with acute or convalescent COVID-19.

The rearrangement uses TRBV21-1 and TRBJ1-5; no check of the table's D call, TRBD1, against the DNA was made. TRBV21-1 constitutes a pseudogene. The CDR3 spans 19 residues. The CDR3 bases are TGTGCCAGCAGCAAAATAAGACAGGTCGGATATCTCCGGAATCAGCCCCAGCATTTT. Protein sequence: CASSKIRQVGYLRNQPQHF.

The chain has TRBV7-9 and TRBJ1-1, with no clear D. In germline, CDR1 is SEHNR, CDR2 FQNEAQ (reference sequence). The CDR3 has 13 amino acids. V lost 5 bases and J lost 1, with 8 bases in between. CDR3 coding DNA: TGTGCCAGCAGCCCCGCAGGGAACACTGAAGCTTTCTTT. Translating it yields CASSPAGNTEAFF. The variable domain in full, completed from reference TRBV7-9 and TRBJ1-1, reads DTGVSQNPRHKITKRGQNVTFRCDPISEHNRLYWYRQTLGQGPEFLTYFQNEAQLEKSRLLSDRFSAERPKGSFSTLEIQRTEQGDSAMYLCASSPAGNTEAFFGQGTRLTVV.

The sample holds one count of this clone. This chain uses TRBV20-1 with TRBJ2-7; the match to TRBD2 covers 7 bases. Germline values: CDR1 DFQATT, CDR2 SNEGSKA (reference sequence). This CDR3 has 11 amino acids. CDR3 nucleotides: TGCGGCACCTGGGGGGGCTACGAGCAGTACTTC. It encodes CGTWGGYEQYF.

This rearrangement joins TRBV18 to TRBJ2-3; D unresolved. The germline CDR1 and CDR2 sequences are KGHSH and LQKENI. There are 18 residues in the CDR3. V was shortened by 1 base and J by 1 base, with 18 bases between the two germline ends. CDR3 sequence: CASSPRAEIFTRTDTQYF. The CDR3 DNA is TGTGCCAGCTCACCACGGGCAGAGATCTTTACGCGCACAGATACGCAGTATTTT. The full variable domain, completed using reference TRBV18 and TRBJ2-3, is NAGVMQNPRHLVRRRGQEARLRCSPMKGHSHVYWYRQLPEEGLKFMVYLQKENIIDESGMPKERFSAEFPKEGPSILRIQQVVRGDSAAYFCASSPRAEIFTRTDTQYFGPGTRLTVL.

In DNA form, the CDR3 reads TGTGCCAGCAGCTCGTACGGGGCTAGCGGCACTTGGGGCACAGATACGCAGTATTTT. It translates to CASSSYGASGTWGTDTQYF. The chain joins TRBV13 to TRBJ2-3, with TRBD2 identical over 7 bases. J lost 1 base, V lost 4 bases, and 17 bases had no gene match. Germline V gives CDR1 PRHDT, CDR2 FYEKMQ (reference sequence). The CDR3 has 19 amino acids.

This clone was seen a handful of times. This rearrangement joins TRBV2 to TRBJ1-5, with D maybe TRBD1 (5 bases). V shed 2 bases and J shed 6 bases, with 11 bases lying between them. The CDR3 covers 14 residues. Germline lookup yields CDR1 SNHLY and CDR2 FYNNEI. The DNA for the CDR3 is TGTGCCAGCAGTGAAAATTCGGGGGGTCAGCCCCAGCATTTT. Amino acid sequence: CASSENSGGQPQHF.

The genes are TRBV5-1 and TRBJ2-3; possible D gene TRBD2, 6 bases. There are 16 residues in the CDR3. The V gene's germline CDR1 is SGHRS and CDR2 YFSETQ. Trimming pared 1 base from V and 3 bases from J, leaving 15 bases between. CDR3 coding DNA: TGCGCCAGCAGCTTGCGAACGGGAGTCCCAACAGATACGCAGTATTTT. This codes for CASSLRTGVPTDTQYF. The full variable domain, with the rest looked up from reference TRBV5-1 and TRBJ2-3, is KAGVTQTPRYLIKTRGQQVTLSCSPISGHRSVSWYQQTPGQGLQFLFEYFSETQRNKGNFPGRFSGRQFSNSRSEMNVSTLELGDSALYLCASSLRTGVPTDTQYFGPGTRLTVL.

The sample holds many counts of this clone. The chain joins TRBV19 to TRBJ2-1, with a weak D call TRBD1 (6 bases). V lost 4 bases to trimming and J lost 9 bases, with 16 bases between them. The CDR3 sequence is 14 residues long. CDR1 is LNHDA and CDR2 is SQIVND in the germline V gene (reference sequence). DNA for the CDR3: TGTGCCAGTAGTAGTCCAGGGGCCTTTGCTGAGCAGTTCTTC. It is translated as CASSSPGAFAEQFF. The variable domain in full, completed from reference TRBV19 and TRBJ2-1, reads DGGITQSPKYLFRKEGQNVTLSCEQNLNHDAMYWYRQDPGQGLRLIYYSQIVNDFQKGDIAEGYSVSREKKESFPLTVTSAQKNPTAFYLCASSSPGAFAEQFFGPGTRLTVL.

CDR3 loop: CASSLLYTEAFF. The CDR3 DNA sequence: TGTGCCAGCAGCTTATTATACACTGAAGCTTTCTTT. The V and J genes are TRBV11-2 and TRBJ1-1; D unresolved. The CDR3 extends over 12 amino acids. Per germline, CDR1 SGHAT and CDR2 FQNNGV. V lost 2 bases to trimming and J lost 3 bases, with 4 bases between them.

The CDR3 is CASSERGRYDEKLFF. In DNA, the CDR3 is TGTGCCAGCAGTGAGAGAGGGCGGTATGATGAAAAACTGTTTTTT. The chain links TRBV2 to TRBJ1-4; D is unclear. This CDR3 region has 15 residues. Germline values: CDR1 SNHLY, CDR2 FYNNEI. Deletions cut 3 bases from V and 6 bases from J, with 14 bases between.

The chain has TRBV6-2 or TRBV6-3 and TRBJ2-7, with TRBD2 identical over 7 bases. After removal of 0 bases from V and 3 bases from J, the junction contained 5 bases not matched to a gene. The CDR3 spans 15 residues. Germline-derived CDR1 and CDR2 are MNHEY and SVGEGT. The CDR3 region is CASSYSPGGSYEQYF. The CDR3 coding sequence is TGTGCCAGCAGTTACTCGCCGGGAGGTAGCTACGAGCAGTACTTC.

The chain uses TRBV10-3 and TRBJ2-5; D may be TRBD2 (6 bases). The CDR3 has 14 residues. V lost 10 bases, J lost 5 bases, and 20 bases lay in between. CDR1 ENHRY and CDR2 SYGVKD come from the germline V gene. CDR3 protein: CASTPNGGRETQYF. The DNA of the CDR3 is TGTGCCAGCACCCCCAACGGGGGACGTGAGACCCAGTACTTC.

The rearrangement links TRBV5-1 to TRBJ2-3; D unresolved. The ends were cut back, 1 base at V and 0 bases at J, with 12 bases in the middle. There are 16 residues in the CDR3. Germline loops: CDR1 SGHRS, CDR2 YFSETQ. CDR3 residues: CASSLMFFPSTDTQYF. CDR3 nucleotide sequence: TGCGCCAGCAGCTTGATGTTTTTCCCTAGCACAGATACGCAGTATTTT. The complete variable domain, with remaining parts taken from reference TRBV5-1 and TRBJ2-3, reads KAGVTQTPRYLIKTRGQQVTLSCSPISGHRSVSWYQQTPGQGLQFLFEYFSETQRNKGNFPGRFSGRQFSNSRSEMNVSTLELGDSALYLCASSLMFFPSTDTQYFGPGTRLTVL.

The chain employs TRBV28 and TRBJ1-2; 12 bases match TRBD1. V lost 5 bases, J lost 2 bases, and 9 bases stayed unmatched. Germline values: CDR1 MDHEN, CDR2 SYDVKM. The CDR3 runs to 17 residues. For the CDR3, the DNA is TGTGCCAGCAGTCTACCCGGGACAGGGGGCGTAAACTATGGCTACACCTTC. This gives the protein CASSLPGTGGVNYGYTF.

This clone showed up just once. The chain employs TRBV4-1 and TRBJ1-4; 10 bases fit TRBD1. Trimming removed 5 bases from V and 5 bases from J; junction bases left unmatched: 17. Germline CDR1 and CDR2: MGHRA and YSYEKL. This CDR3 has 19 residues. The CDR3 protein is CASSGLSGQGIVYNEKLFF. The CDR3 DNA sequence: TGCGCCAGCAGCGGTCTTTCGGGACAGGGGATAGTGTACAATGAAAAACTGTTTTTT.

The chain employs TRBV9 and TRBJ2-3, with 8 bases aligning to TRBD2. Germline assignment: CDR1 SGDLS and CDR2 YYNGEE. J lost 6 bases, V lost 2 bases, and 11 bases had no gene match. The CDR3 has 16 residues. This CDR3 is CASSVAPGLGGDTQYF. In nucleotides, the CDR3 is TGTGCCAGCAGCGTGGCCCCGGGACTAGGGGGGGATACGCAGTATTTT.

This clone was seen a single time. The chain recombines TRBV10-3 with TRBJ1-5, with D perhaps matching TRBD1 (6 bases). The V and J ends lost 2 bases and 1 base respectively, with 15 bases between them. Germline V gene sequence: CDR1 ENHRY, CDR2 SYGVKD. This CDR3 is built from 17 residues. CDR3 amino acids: CAISEGVGGASNQPQHF. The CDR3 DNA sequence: TGTGCCATCAGTGAGGGGGTCGGGGGGGCCAGCAATCAGCCCCAGCATTTT.

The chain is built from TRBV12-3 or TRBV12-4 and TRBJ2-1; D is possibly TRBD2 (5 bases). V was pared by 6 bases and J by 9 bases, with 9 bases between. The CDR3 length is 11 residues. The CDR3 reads CASSLGSEQFF. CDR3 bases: TGTGCCAGCAGCCTTGGGAGTGAGCAGTTCTTC.